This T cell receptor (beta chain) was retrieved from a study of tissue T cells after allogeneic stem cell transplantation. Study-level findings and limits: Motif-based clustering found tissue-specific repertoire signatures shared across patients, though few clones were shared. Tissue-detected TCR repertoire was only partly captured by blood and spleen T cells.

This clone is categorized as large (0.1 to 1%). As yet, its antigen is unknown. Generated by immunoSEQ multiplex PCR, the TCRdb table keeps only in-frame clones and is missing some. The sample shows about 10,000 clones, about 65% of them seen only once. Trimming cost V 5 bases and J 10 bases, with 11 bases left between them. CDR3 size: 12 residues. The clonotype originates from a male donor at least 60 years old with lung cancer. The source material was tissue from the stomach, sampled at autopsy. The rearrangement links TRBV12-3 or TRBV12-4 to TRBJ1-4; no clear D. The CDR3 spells CASSPLSGKLFF. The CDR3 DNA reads TGTGCCAGCAGTCCGCTTTCCGGAAAACTGTTTTTT.